The rows below give T cell receptor beta chains drawn from one sample of a study of blood T cell repertoires in COVID-19. TCRdb's copy holds only in-frame clones and misses some; the assay was immunoSEQ multiplex PCR. The profile shows about 68,000 clones, roughly 90% of them singletons. Sequencing used peripheral blood. The source of these receptors is a man aged 40-50 years with COVID-19, enrolled during active disease. Both conserved end residues are part of each CDR3. D genes are given only for firm matches. The size of a clone is reported for some rows only, either as once, few or many, or as a class for expanded clones.

>-|once|TRBJ2-3|TRBV28
TGTGCCAGCAGTTTTTGGCAGGGTGTAACAGATACGCAGTATTTT
CASSFWQGVTDTQYF
>TRBD2|-|TRBJ2-7|TRBV6-5
TGTGCCAGCAGGCGGACTAGGGGACTCGAGCAGTACTTC
CASRRTRGLEQYF
>TRBD1|-|TRBJ1-1|TRBV6-5
TGTGCCAGCACAACCGGACAGGGTCGAGCTTTCTTT
CASTTGQGRAFF
>TRBD1|-|TRBJ1-2|TRBV12-3/TRBV12-4
TGTGCCAGCTCTCAGGGGGACTATGGCTACACCTTC
CASSQGDYGYTF
>-|-|TRBJ2-7|TRBV19
TGTGCCAGTAGTTCGGGACACTCGAGCTCCTACGAGCAGTACTTC
CASSSGHSSSYEQYF
>-|-|TRBJ1-5|TRBV9
TGTGCCAGCAGCGCAGGGACATCTAGCAATCAGCCCCAGCATTTT
CASSAGTSSNQPQHF
>-|-|TRBJ2-7|TRBV13
TGTGCCAGCAGCTTACAGAGGGAGCAGTACTTC
CASSLQREQYF
>-|-|TRBJ2-3|TRBV7-2
TGTGCCAGCAGCTTAGGGCATTCCACAGATACGCAGTATTTT
CASSLGHSTDTQYF
>-|once|TRBJ2-3|TRBV9
TGTGCCAGCAGTCCCGGGTTATCTAGCACAGATACGCAGTATTTT
CASSPGLSSTDTQYF
>-|-|TRBJ1-1|TRBV30
TGTGCCTGGCTGCAGGGGAACACTGAAGCTTTCTTT
CAWLQGNTEAFF
>TRBD1|few|TRBJ1-6|TRBV27
TGTCCCCGGGACAGGGGGTTTTCACCCCTCCACTTT
CPRDRGFSPLHF
>-|-|TRBJ1-5|TRBV6-1
TGTGCCAGCAGTGAAGGAACAGGTACTGCTCAGCCCCAGCATTTT
CASSEGTGTAQPQHF
>-|-|TRBJ1-1|TRBV7-3
TGTGCCAGCAGCTCCCCTGTGAGGGAGAACACTGAAGCTTTCTTT
CASSSPVRENTEAFF
>-|-|TRBJ1-6|TRBV7-9
TGTGCCAGCAGTTCCGACACCCTCAATTCACCCCTCCACTTT
CASSSDTLNSPLHF
>-|-|TRBJ2-3|TRBV5-1
TGCGCCAGCAGCTTGGATGGCGCGGCTAGCACAGATACGCAGTATTTT
CASSLDGAASTDTQYF
>-|-|TRBJ1-1|TRBV2
TGTGCCAGCAGTGATATCCCCAGGGGTACTGAAGCTTTCTTT
CASSDIPRGTEAFF
>TRBD2|once|TRBJ2-5|TRBV5-6
TGTGCCAGCAGCACGTCACTAGCGGGGGGGCTCCAAGAGACCCAGTACTTC
CASSTSLAGGLQETQYF
>-|-|TRBJ2-3|TRBV13
TGTGCCAGCAGCCCACCCCGGGGTAGCACAGATACGCAGTATTTT
CASSPPRGSTDTQYF
>TRBD1|-|TRBJ2-1|TRBV7-3
TGTGCCAGCAGCTTAAAGGGGACAGGGAGCGATGAGCAGTTCTTC
CASSLKGTGSDEQFF
>TRBD1|-|TRBJ2-2|TRBV18
TGTGCCAGCTCACTCCGGACAGGGACCGGGGAGCTGTTTTTT
CASSLRTGTGELFF
>TRBD1|-|TRBJ1-6|TRBV28
TGTGCCAGCAGTTTATCGTCTCTGGGGACAGGGATGTCACCCCTCCACTTT
CASSLSSLGTGMSPLHF
>-|-|TRBJ1-5|TRBV30
TGTGCCTGGAGTGCGGGGGGGAGCAATCAGCCCCAGCATTTT
CAWSAGGSNQPQHF
>-|-|TRBJ2-5|TRBV5-1
TGCGCCAGCAGCCTTGACAGGTCGCAAGAGACCCAGTACTTC
CASSLDRSQETQYF
>TRBD1|-|TRBJ2-6|TRBV6-5
TGTGCCAGCAGCCGACAGGGGGGGGCCAACGTCCTGACTTTC
CASSRQGGANVLTF
>-|-|TRBJ2-5|TRBV2
TGTGCCAGCAGTGGGGTAGGAGGCAACGAGGAGACCCAGTACTTC
CASSGVGGNEETQYF
>TRBD1|-|TRBJ2-2|TRBV2
TGTGCCAGCACCAGGACAGGGGTCACCGGGGAGCTGTTTTTT
CASTRTGVTGELFF
>TRBD1|-|TRBJ2-7|TRBV7-2
TGTGCCAGCAGCTTAGCGAACACAGGGGCGTACGAGCAGTACTTC
CASSLANTGAYEQYF
>-|-|TRBJ2-3|TRBV5-4
TGTGCCAGCAGCTTGGATCCGGATACGCAGTATTTT
CASSLDPDTQYF
>TRBD2|-|TRBJ2-1|TRBV5-3
TGTGCCAGAAGCTACTCGGTTAGCGGGGGGCCTTACAATGAGCAGTTCTTC
CARSYSVSGGPYNEQFF
>TRBD1|-|TRBJ1-1|TRBV7-9
TGTGCCATCGGGACAGGGTTGACTGAAGCTTTCTTT
CAIGTGLTEAFF
>-|-|TRBJ2-7|TRBV28
TGTGCCAGCAGTCCCATACACCGGAGCTCCTACGAGCAGTACTTC
CASSPIHRSSYEQYF
>TRBD1|-|TRBJ2-3|TRBV11-1
TGTGCCAGCAGCTTTGGGACAGGGGACACAGATACGCAGTATTTT
CASSFGTGDTDTQYF
>-|-|TRBJ2-5|TRBV29-1
TGCAGTTCGGGGGAAGAGACCCAGTACTTC
CSSGEETQYF
>TRBD1|-|TRBJ2-7|TRBV5-1
TGCGCCAGCAGCTTTGGGGACAGCTCCTACGAGCAGTACTTC
CASSFGDSSYEQYF
>-|once|TRBJ2-3|TRBV10-3
TGTGCCATCAGTGAGTCTGGAGGTTGGAGCACAGATACGCAGTATTTT
CAISESGGWSTDTQYF
>-|-|TRBJ2-5|TRBV19
TGTGCCAGTAAGGAGGGCGTGGTTGGAGAGACCCAGTACTTC
CASKEGVVGETQYF
>-|-|TRBJ1-2|TRBV4-1
TGCGCCAGCAGCCAAGCCGGACAGTGGATTTATGGCTACACCTTC
CASSQAGQWIYGYTF
>-|-|TRBJ2-2|TRBV27
TGTGCCAGCAGTCTTACAAGGTCGAGGACCGGGGAGCTGTTTTTT
CASSLTRSRTGELFF
>-|few|TRBJ2-2|TRBV10-1
TGCGCCAGCAGTGCTCAGAATAACGGGGAGCTGTTTTTT
CASSAQNNGELFF